The 10 T cell receptor beta chains below come from one sample, sequenced in a study of shared clonotypes between healthy human individuals (dated by TCRdb to the early 2020s). Libraries were built with the immunoSEQ multiplex PCR assay. The source is immuneACCESS, and TCRdb retained only in-frame sequences with V and J called. Part of the clones is not carried over; for the studies checked, unresolved V genes explain less than half of this, and the remainder is unexplained. This sample gives about 2.4 million clones in total; around nine tenths of them show up just once. Clones ranked in the top ten supply 0.13% to 0.15% of the sample. Source material: naive CD4+ T cells sorted from blood. What the cell subset or site label conveys for this sample: CD45RA+ positively selected. These receptors originate from a man younger than 30 in good health.

This rearrangement joins TRBV21-1 to TRBJ1-5; the DNA was not compared with TRBD1, the D call given in the table. TRBV21-1 is recorded as a pseudogene. CDR3 length: 17 residues. As DNA, the CDR3 is TGTGCCAGCAGCACACCTCGGCAGGGGGCAGTACATCAGCCCCAGCATTTT. Its translation is CASSTPRQGAVHQPQHF.

The chain combines TRBV7-9 with TRBJ2-1; tentative D call: TRBD2 (6 bases). This CDR3 is built from 16 residues. The germline gives CDR1 SEHNR, CDR2 FQNEAQ (reference sequence). V gave up 5 bases and J gave up 2 bases, with 16 bases separating them. CDR3 region: CASSQFRLVTYNEQFF. CDR3 DNA sequence: TGTGCCAGCAGCCAATTCCGACTAGTTACCTACAATGAGCAGTTCTTC.

About this clone itself: A much larger clone sits a single nucleotide away, making a read error possible. Other nucleotide sequences from this sample produce the same CDR3. V gene TRBV18 combines with J gene TRBJ2-5; 7 bases are a match to TRBD1. Unmatched junction bases numbered 2, after V lost 3 bases and J lost 4 bases. From germline, CDR1 is KGHSH and CDR2 LQKENI. This CDR3 is 13 amino acids long. CDR3 coding DNA: TGTGCCAGCTCACCGGGACAGCGAGAGACCCAGTACTTC. Translated: CASSPGQRETQYF. Combining the CDR3 with reference TRBV18 and TRBJ2-5 gives the whole variable domain NAGVMQNPRHLVRRRGQEARLRCSPMKGHSHVYWYRQLPEEGLKFMVYLQKENIIDESGMPKERFSAEFPKEGPSILRIQQVVRGDSAAYFCASSPGQRETQYFGPGTRLLVL.

The rearrangement links TRBV9 to TRBJ2-3; D is perhaps TRBD1 (6 bases). CDR1 and CDR2 from the germline V gene are SGDLS and YYNGEE. This CDR3 spans 14 amino acids. Trimming left V 6 bases short and J 4 bases short, with 15 bases between. The CDR3 loop reads CASKRGSGADTQYF. CDR3 coding DNA: TGTGCCAGCAAGAGGGGGTCCGGCGCAGATACGCAGTATTTT.

The genes are TRBV5-1 and TRBJ2-5; the D gene is possibly TRBD2 (6 bases). Germline lookup yields CDR1 SGHRS and CDR2 YFSETQ. Trimming left V 0 bases short and J 4 bases short, with 16 bases between. CDR3 length: 16 residues. Written as DNA, the CDR3 is TGCGCCAGCAGCTTGGGACCGGGACGGGGGTCAGAGACCCAGTACTTC. Amino acids: CASSLGPGRGSETQYF.

The rearrangement links TRBV19 to TRBJ1-1; no clear D gene. The CDR3 is 16 amino acids. CDR1 LNHDA and CDR2 SQIVND come from the germline V gene (reference sequence). Trimming shortened V by 7 bases and J by 0 bases, and 18 bases separated the two germline ends. CDR3 sequence reads: CASTDTRAGMNTEAFF. CDR3 sequence (DNA): TGTGCCAGTACAGATACGAGGGCGGGGATGAACACTGAAGCTTTCTTT.

The V gene is TRBV7-8, the J gene TRBJ1-3, with a possible D match to TRBD1 (6 bases). The CDR3 length is 14 residues. CDR1 and CDR2 (germline): SGHVS, FQNEAQ. V lost 1 base, J lost 8 bases, and 12 bases lay in between. In DNA, the CDR3 is TGTGCCAGCAGCTTAGGGGGACAACGGGACACCATATATTTT. It yields the protein CASSLGGQRDTIYF.

This clone is a singleton in its sample. V usage is TRBV2 and J usage is TRBJ2-2, with 10 bases aligning to TRBD1. V lost 2 bases to trimming and J lost 6 bases; unmatched junction nucleotides: 3. The CDR3 totals 15 residues. Looked up from germline, CDR1 is SNHLY and CDR2 is FYNNEI. For the CDR3, the DNA is TGTGCCAGCAGTGAATGGACAGGGGGGGCCGGGGAGCTGTTTTTT. Translating gives CASSEWTGGAGELFF.

J is TRBJ2-1 and V is TRBV30; no definite D call. Deletions cut 8 bases from V and 4 bases from J, with 3 bases between. Looked up from germline, CDR1 is GTSNPN and CDR2 is SVGIG (reference sequence). This CDR3 region has 9 residues. The CDR3, as DNA: TGTGCCGAATACAATGAGCAGTTCTTC. This codes for CAEYNEQFF.

The genes are TRBV5-1 and TRBJ2-7; the match to TRBD2 covers 12 bases. The CDR3 loop spans 15 amino acids. CDR1 and CDR2 from the germline V gene are SGHRS and YFSETQ. With V trimmed by 1 base and J by 7 bases, 6 bases remained unmatched. CDR3 sequence: CASSLTSGRTGEQYF. The DNA for the CDR3 is TGCGCCAGCAGCTTGACTAGCGGGAGGACTGGGGAGCAGTACTTC.